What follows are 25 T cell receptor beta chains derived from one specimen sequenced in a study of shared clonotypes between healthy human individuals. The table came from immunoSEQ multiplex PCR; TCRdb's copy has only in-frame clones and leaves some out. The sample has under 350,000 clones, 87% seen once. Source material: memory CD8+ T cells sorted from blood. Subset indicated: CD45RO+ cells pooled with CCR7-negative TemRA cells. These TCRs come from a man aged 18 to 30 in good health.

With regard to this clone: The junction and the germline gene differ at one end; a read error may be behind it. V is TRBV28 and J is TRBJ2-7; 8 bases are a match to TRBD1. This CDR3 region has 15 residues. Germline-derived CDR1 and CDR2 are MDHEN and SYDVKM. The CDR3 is CASSHLPGQVYGQYF. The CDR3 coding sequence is TGTGCCAGCAGCCATCTTCCGGGACAGGTTTACGGGCAGTACTTC.

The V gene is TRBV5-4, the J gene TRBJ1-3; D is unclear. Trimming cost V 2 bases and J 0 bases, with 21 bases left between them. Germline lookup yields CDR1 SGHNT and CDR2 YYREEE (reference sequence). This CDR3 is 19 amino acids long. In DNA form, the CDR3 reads TGTGCCAGCAGCTTTGGCAGACCTGACCACTCCGACTCTGGAAACACCATATATTTT. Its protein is CASSFGRPDHSDSGNTIYF.

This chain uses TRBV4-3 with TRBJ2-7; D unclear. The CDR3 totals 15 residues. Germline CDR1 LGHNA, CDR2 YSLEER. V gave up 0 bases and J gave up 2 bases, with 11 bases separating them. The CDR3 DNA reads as TGCGCCAGCAGCCAAGATAGAGGACCACCCTACGAGCAGTACTTC. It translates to CASSQDRGPPYEQYF.

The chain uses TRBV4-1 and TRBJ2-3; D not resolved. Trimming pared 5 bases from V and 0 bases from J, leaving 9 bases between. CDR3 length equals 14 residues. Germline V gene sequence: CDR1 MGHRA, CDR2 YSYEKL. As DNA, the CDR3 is TGCGCCAGCAGCGTCACGATAAGCACAGATACGCAGTATTTT. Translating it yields CASSVTISTDTQYF.

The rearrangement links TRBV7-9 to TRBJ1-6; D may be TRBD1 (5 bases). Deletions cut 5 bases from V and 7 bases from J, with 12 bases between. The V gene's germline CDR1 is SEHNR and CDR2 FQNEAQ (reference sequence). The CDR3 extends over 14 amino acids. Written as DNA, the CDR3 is TGTGCCAGCAGCGCGGGACTGGAGAATTCACCCCTCCACTTT. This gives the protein CASSAGLENSPLHF.

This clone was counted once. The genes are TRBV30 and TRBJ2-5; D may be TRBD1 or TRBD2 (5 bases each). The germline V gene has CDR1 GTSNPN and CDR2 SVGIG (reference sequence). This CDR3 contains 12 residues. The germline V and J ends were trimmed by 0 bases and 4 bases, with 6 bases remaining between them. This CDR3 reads CAWSVGGETQYF. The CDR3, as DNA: TGTGCCTGGAGTGTTGGGGGAGAGACCCAGTACTTC. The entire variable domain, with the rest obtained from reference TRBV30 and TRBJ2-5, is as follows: SQTIHQWPATLVQPVGSPLSLECTVEGTSNPNLYWYRQAAGRGLQLLFYSVGIGQISSEVPQNLSASRPQDRQFILSSKKLLLSDSGFYLCAWSVGGETQYFGPGTRLLVL.

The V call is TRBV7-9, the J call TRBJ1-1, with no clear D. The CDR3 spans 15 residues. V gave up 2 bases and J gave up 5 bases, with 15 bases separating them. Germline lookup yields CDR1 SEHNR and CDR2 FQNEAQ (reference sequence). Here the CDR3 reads CASSLSPDGLTEAFF. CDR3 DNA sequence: TGTGCCAGCAGCTTATCCCCCGACGGATTAACTGAAGCTTTCTTT.

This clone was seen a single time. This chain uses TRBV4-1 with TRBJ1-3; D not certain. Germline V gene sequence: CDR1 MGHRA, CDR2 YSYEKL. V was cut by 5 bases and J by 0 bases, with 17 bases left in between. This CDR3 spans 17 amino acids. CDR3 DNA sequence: TGCGCCAGCAGCTCATACGGGTCAATACCCTCTGGAAACACCATATATTTT. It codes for CASSSYGSIPSGNTIYF.

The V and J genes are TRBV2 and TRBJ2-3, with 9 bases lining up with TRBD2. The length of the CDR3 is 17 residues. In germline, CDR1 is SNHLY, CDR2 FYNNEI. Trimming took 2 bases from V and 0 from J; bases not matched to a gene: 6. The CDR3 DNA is TGTGCCAGCAGTGAACTAGCGGGGCGAGAAAGCACAGATACGCAGTATTTT. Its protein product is CASSELAGRESTDTQYF.

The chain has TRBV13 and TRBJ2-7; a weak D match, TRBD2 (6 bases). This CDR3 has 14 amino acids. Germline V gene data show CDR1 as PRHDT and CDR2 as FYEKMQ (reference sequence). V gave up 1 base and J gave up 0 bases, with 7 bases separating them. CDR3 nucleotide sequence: TGTGCCAGCAGCTTAGCCGGGGGCTCCTACGAGCAGTACTTC. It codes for CASSLAGGSYEQYF.

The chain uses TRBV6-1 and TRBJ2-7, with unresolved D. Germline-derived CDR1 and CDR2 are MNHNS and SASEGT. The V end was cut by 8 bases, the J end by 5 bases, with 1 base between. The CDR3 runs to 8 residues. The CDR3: CASDEQYF. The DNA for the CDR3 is TGTGCCAGCGACGAGCAGTACTTC.

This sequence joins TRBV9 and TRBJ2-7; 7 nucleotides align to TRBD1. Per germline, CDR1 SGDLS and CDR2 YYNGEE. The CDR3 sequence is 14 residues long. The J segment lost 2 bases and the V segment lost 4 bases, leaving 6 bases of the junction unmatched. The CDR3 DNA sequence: TGTGCCAGCAGCTACCGACAGGGAGCCTACGAGCAGTACTTC. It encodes CASSYRQGAYEQYF.

The CDR3 sequence: CASSFPGTVQETQYF. The CDR3 DNA reads TGTGCCAGCAGCTTTCCCGGGACGGTCCAAGAGACCCAGTACTTC. V and J are TRBV7-9 and TRBJ2-5; D is perhaps TRBD1 or TRBD2 (5 bases each). V lost 3 bases, J lost 1 base, and 12 bases lay in between. This CDR3 comprises 15 residues. CDR1 SEHNR and CDR2 FQNEAQ come from the germline V gene (reference sequence).

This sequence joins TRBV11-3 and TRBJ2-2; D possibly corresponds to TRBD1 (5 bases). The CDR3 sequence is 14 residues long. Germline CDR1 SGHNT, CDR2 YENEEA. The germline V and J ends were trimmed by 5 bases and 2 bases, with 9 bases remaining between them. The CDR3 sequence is CASSHDRNTGELFF. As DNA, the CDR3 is TGTGCCAGCAGCCACGACAGAAACACCGGGGAGCTGTTTTTT.

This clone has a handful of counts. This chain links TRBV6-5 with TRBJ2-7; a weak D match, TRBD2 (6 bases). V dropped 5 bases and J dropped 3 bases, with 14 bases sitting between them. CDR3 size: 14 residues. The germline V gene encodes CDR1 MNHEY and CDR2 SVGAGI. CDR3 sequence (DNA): TGTGCCAGCAGTCCCCGGGACTGGGTCTACGAGCAGTACTTC. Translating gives CASSPRDWVYEQYF.

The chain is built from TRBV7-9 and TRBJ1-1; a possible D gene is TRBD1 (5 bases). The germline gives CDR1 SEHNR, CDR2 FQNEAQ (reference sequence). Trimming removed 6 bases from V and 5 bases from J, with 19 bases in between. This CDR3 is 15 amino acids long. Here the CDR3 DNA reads TGTGCCAGCAGTGACCCACTCGGGGGTTTGACTGAAGCTTTCTTT. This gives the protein CASSDPLGGLTEAFF. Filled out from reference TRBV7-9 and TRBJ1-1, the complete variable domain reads DTGVSQNPRHKITKRGQNVTFRCDPISEHNRLYWYRQTLGQGPEFLTYFQNEAQLEKSRLLSDRFSAERPKGSFSTLEIQRTEQGDSAMYLCASSDPLGGLTEAFFGQGTRLTVV.

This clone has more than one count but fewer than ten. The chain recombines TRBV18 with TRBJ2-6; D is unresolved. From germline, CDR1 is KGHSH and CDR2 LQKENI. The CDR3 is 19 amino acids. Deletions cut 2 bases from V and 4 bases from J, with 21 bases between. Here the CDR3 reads CASSPEASLPSLGANVLTF. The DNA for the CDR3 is TGTGCCAGCTCACCAGAGGCCAGTCTCCCCTCTCTGGGGGCCAACGTCCTGACTTTC.

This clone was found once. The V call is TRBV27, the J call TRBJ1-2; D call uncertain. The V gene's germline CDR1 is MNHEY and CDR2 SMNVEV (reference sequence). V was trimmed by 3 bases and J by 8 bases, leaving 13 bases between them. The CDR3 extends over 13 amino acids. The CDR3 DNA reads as TGTGCCAGCAGTTTTGCGGGGTCGGGCGGCTACACCTTC. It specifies CASSFAGSGGYTF.

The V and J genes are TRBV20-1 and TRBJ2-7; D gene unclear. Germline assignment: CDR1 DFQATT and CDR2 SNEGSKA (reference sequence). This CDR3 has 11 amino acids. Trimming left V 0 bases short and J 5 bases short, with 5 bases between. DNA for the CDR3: TGCAGTGCTAGAGATTACGACGAGCAGTACTTC. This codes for CSARDYDEQYF.

The CDR3 reads CASSSTGATGLSYEQYF. The DNA for the CDR3 is TGTGCCAGCAGTTCAACGGGCGCGACGGGACTCTCCTACGAGCAGTACTTC. The gene calls are TRBV28 and TRBJ2-7; D perhaps matches TRBD2 (6 bases). Germline CDR1 reads MDHEN; CDR2 reads SYDVKM. Trimming removed 4 bases at V and 0 bases at J, with 19 bases between. The CDR3 is 17 amino acids.

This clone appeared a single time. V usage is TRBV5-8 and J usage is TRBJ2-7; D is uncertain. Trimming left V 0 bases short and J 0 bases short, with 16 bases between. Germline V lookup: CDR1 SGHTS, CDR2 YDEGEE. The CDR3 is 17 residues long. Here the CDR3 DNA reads TGTGCCAGCAGCTTGGCCGTTTGGGGTTACGGCTCCTACGAGCAGTACTTC. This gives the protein CASSLAVWGYGSYEQYF. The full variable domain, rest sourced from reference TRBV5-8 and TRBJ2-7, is EAGVTQSPTHLIKTRGQQATLRCSPISGHTSVYWYQQALGLGLQFLLWYDEGEERNRGNFPPRFSGRQFPNYSSELNVNALELEDSALYLCASSLAVWGYGSYEQYFGPGTRLTVT.

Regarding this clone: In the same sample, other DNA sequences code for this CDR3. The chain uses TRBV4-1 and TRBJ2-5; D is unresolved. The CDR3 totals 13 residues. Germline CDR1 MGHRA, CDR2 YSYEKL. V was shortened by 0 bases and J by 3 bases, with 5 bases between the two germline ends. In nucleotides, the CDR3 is TGCGCCAGCAGCCAAGATATTGAAGAGACCCAGTACTTC. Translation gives CASSQDIEETQYF.

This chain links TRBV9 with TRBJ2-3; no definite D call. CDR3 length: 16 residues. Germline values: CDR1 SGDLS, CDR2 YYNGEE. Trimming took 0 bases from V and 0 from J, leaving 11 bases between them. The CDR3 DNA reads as TGTGCCAGCAGCGTAGCGGGCAGCGCTAGCACAGATACGCAGTATTTT. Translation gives CASSVAGSASTDTQYF.

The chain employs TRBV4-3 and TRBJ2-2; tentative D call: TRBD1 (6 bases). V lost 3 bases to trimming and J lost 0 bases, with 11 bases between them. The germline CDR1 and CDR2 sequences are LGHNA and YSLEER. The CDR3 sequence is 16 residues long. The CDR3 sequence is CASSHGGQSNTGELFF. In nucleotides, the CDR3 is TGCGCCAGCAGCCATGGGGGACAATCGAACACCGGGGAGCTGTTTTTT.

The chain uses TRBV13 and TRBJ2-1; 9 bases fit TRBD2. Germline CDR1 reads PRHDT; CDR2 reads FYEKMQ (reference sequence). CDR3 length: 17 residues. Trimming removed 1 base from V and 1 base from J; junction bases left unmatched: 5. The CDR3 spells CASSLVSSGGSYNEQFF. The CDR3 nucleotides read TGTGCCAGCAGCTTAGTATCCAGCGGGGGGTCCTACAATGAGCAGTTCTTC.